This T cell receptor (beta chain) was obtained from a study of T cell responses to AZD1222 COVID-19 vaccine (dated by TCRdb to the early 2020s). In the study overall: Because spike-specific TCR depth and breadth did not differ between the two schedules, AZD1222 recipients who got a second dose at roughly 4 weeks were pooled with those who got a second dose at roughly 12 weeks. A total of about 250 trial participants underwent TCR sequencing, of whom roughly 210 had received two doses of AZD1222 and around 26 had received two doses of the MenACWY control vaccine. Trial participants were enrolled by age into subgroups of 18-55, 56-69 and 70-plus years, and roughly 150, 30 and 60 TCR-sequenced participants, respectively, were included in these subgroups. General conclusions and limits of the study: Conclusions about previously exposed vaccinees are limited because only six or seven AZD1222 recipients were SARS-CoV-2 seropositive at baseline. Participants were mostly white British and included more females than males, and it was suggested by the authors that clonal diversity may have been underestimated. Because no day 14 peak-response samples were available, the repertoires could be characterized only after the peak T cell response. Epitopes outside the regions mutated in the B.1.351 and B.1.1.7 variants were reportedly recognized by nearly half of the unique spike-specific TCRs. A significant rise in spike-specific TCR breadth and depth was observed after two AZD1222 doses relative to day 0 and relative to MenACWY recipients. The whole spike protein was spanned by vaccine-associated CD4 TCRs, and dominant responses were seen in regions 160-218 and 743-854. In the small 56-69-year group, the increase in depth fell short of significance, most likely because of low power.

Explained via the paper, the time point label denotes: baseline before first vaccination. Vaccinee samples came from UK trials COV001 and COV002, including a single-blind randomized controlled phase 2/3 trial of AZD1222 (ChAdOx1 nCoV-19) in healthy adults. For TCRbeta chain sequencing, PBMC samples from trial participants were taken at day 0 and at day 28 after the second dose. Concerning this clone itself: Its antigen remains undetermined. Per-base qualities were not stored, and no clone one base away is much larger.

The CDR3 has 15 amino acids, counting the end cysteine and phenylalanine. The sequence is cut down to CDR3 DNA, 45 bases in frame from base 1. The CDR3 regions of human TCRbeta chains were analyzed by immunosequencing. Concerning the study's data processing: TCRs in the repertoires were compared against a reference library of SARS-CoV-2-specific TCRs that had been generated with the MIRA antigen-specificity platform. Breadth was defined as the fraction of unique TCRs that were SARS-CoV-2-associated. Depth was defined as the fraction of total T cells that were SARS-CoV-2-associated. Using the MIRA data, every spike-specific TCR was mapped to the spike region that the TCR reacted to and assigned to either a CD4 or a CD8 class. Log10-transformed breadth and depth values were compared by one-way ANOVA with Sidak's multiple comparisons tests. This is the immuneACCESS table as TCRdb keeps it, with only in-frame sequences that have V and J called. A part of the clones is gone; compared with another copy, unresolved V genes explain less than half, and the rest is unexplained. Clone size and the V and J calls come from that table; the DNA yielded D and trimming. Across this sample there are some 130,000 clones, with roughly 93% seen only once. The top ten hold approximately 3.1% of the sample.

The chain was built from TRBV21-1 and TRBJ2-7; the D call in the table, TRBD1, was not verified against the DNA. TRBV21-1 is a pseudogene locus. This material consisted of peripheral blood, taken on day 0 of AZD1222 vaccination. This TCR came from an adult in good health. The DNA sequence is TGTGCCAGCAGCAAGCGACAGGGGCGACCCTACGAGCAGTACTTC. Its translation is CASSKRQGRPYEQYF.